The next 23 T cell receptor beta chains were all read from a single sample in a study of blood T cell repertoires in COVID-19. This table comes from immunoSEQ multiplex PCR, and its TCRdb copy is limited to in-frame clones, with some not included. The repertoire holds 190,000 or so clones, around four fifths seen once, with roughly 8.7% in the top ten. Sequences were obtained from PBMCs or T cells enriched from blood (not recorded which). These receptors originate from a man aged 35 to 55 who had recovered from COVID-19.

The chain recombines TRBV29-1 with TRBJ1-6; D perhaps matches TRBD1 (5 bases). The CDR3 is made up of 13 amino acids. Trimming cost V 6 bases and J 6 bases, with 12 bases left between them. Germline CDR1 and CDR2: SQVTM and ANQGSEA. The chain's CDR3 is CSVSGGTNSPLHF. In DNA, the CDR3 is TGCAGCGTAAGCGGGGGAACTAATTCACCCCTCCACTTT.

The rearrangement links TRBV10-2 to TRBJ2-5; 10 bases map to TRBD1. This CDR3 has 15 amino acids. CDR1 and CDR2 (germline): WSHSY, SAAADI. The junction had 10 bases not matched to a gene; V was cut back by 7 bases and J by 5 bases. The DNA of the CDR3 is TGCGCCAGCAAAGGGACAGGGGCTGTTCGGGAGACCCAGTACTTC. It codes for CASKGTGAVRETQYF.

The chain carries TRBV19 and TRBJ2-7, with 8 bases aligning to TRBD1. The junction had 11 bases not matched to a gene; V was cut back by 2 bases and J by 2 bases. CDR1 and CDR2 from the germline V gene are LNHDA and SQIVND (reference sequence). The CDR3 is 17 amino acids. The CDR3 region is CASSIRGGQGGPYEQYF. CDR3 DNA: TGTGCCAGTAGTATACGCGGAGGACAGGGAGGCCCCTACGAGCAGTACTTC.

The chain carries TRBV5-3 and TRBJ1-6, with TRBD1 matching over 7 bases. TRBV5-3 is treated as an ORF (open reading frame) with a function not yet certain. J was trimmed by 3 bases and V by 0 bases; bases with no gene match: 21. The CDR3 extends over 22 amino acids. The CDR3 DNA sequence: TGTGCCAGAAGCTTGGTGACCCCCACCCCTCCGGGACAGAAAATCTATAATTCACCCCTCCACTTT. Amino acids: CARSLVTPTPPGQKIYNSPLHF.

The chain is built from TRBV12-3 or TRBV12-4 and TRBJ2-7, with D tentatively TRBD1 (6 bases). V gave up 1 base and J gave up 6 bases, with 10 bases separating them. The CDR3 is 13 amino acids. The CDR3 coding sequence is TGTGCCAGCAGTTTAGTTGGGACAAGCGAGCAGTACTTC. Its translation is CASSLVGTSEQYF.

The V gene is TRBV5-1, the J gene TRBJ1-2; 9 bases line up with TRBD1. CDR1 is SGHRS, CDR2 YFSETQ, per germline. The CDR3 totals 15 residues. V gave up 4 bases and J gave up 3 bases; unmatched junction bases: 7. The CDR3 bases are TGCGCCAGCAGCAGGGACAGGGCGGGGGACTATGGCTACACCTTC. Residues: CASSRDRAGDYGYTF.

This clone was seen once. The CDR3 DNA follows: TGTGCCAGCAACTTACAGGGCTCTAGCACAGATACGCAGTATTTT. Translation: CASNLQGSSTDTQYF. V gene TRBV2 combines with J gene TRBJ2-3; tentatively, D is TRBD1 (6 bases). The ends were cut back, 7 bases at V and 0 bases at J, with 14 bases in the middle. The V gene's germline CDR1 is SNHLY and CDR2 FYNNEI. The CDR3 spans 15 residues.

The rearrangement joins TRBV3-1 (or the pseudogene TRBV3-2) to TRBJ1-5; D is unclear. Trimming pared 1 base from V and 6 bases from J, leaving 13 bases between. CDR1 is LGHDT and CDR2 is YNNKEL in the germline V gene (reference sequence). This CDR3 has 15 residues. CDR3 sequence: CASSQGGARGQPQHF. The CDR3, as DNA: TGTGCCAGCAGCCAAGGAGGCGCCCGGGGTCAGCCCCAGCATTTT.

This chain uses TRBV2 with TRBJ2-2; D call uncertain. Trimming took off 6 bases at V and 0 bases at J, with 11 bases between the two ends. The CDR3 spans 15 residues. Germline V CDR1 and CDR2: SNHLY, FYNNEI. The CDR3 sequence: CASSVGRTNTGELFF. The CDR3 DNA reads as TGTGCCAGCAGCGTGGGCCGCACGAACACCGGGGAGCTGTTTTTT.

V and J are TRBV7-3 and TRBJ2-2, with 9 positions matching TRBD1. Germline lookup yields CDR1 SGHTA and CDR2 FQGTGA. J was trimmed by 0 bases and V by 4 bases; bases with no gene match: 3. This CDR3 is 16 amino acids long. CDR3 bases: TGTGCCAGCAGCTCCCGACAGGGGGCGAACACCGGGGAGCTGTTTTTT. It specifies CASSSRQGANTGELFF.

The chain couples TRBV18 to TRBJ1-4; tentatively, D is TRBD1 (5 bases). CDR1 and CDR2 (germline): KGHSH, LQKENI. With 4 bases removed from V and 5 bases from J, the gap between germline ends came to 11 bases. The CDR3 length is 14 residues. The CDR3 loop is CASSLDTQNEKLFF. CDR3 coding DNA: TGTGCCAGCTCACTGGACACACAAAATGAAAAACTGTTTTTT.

The J gene is TRBJ2-3, the V gene TRBV10-1; no clear D gene. Germline V lookup: CDR1 WNHNN, CDR2 SYGVQD (reference sequence). V lost 2 bases, J lost 3 bases, and 9 bases lay in between. The CDR3 length is 14 residues. This chain's CDR3 is CASSETRRTDTQYF. The CDR3 bases are TGCGCCAGCAGTGAGACGCGTCGGACAGATACGCAGTATTTT.

This clone was seen a single time. The DNA for the CDR3 is TGTGCCAGTAGTGATGAAGGGGCGACTTATGGCTACACCTTC. Its protein is CASSDEGATYGYTF. The chain is built from TRBV19 and TRBJ1-2, with D possibly being TRBD1 (5 bases). Germline-derived CDR1 and CDR2 are LNHDA and SQIVND (reference sequence). CDR3 length equals 14 residues. Trimming took off 5 bases at V and 5 bases at J, with 15 bases between the two ends.

The chain couples TRBV28 to TRBJ1-6, with D possibly TRBD1 on 6 matching bases. The CDR3 runs 15 residues. V was trimmed by 6 bases and J by 10 bases, leaving 19 bases between them. Germline-derived CDR1 and CDR2 are MDHEN and SYDVKM. The CDR3 loop reads CASSPTQGQRSPLHF. The CDR3 coding sequence is TGTGCCAGCAGCCCAACCCAGGGGCAGAGGTCACCCCTCCACTTT.

The genes are TRBV10-3 and TRBJ1-2, with a tentative D call TRBD1 (5 bases). V gave up 5 bases and J gave up 3 bases, with 16 bases separating them. The germline gives CDR1 ENHRY, CDR2 SYGVKD. The CDR3 contains 15 residues. CDR3 sequence reads: CAISRDLSRDYGYTF. CDR3 coding DNA: TGTGCCATCAGTCGGGACTTAAGCCGGGACTATGGCTACACCTTC.

For the CDR3, the DNA is TGTGCCAGCAGTTACTCTAGTAGCGGACCCTACAATGAGCAGTTCTTC. As protein: CASSYSSSGPYNEQFF. The rearrangement joins TRBV6-6 to TRBJ2-1; tentatively, D is TRBD2 (6 bases). The CDR3 is 16 residues long. Germline CDR1 MNHNY, CDR2 SVGAGI (reference sequence). With 0 bases removed from V and 2 bases from J, the gap between germline ends came to 11 bases.

The V call is TRBV3-1 (or the pseudogene TRBV3-2), the J call TRBJ1-2; TRBD1 aligns across 8 bases. This CDR3 has 14 amino acids. The germline gives CDR1 LGHDT, CDR2 YNNKEL (reference sequence). The ends lost 4 bases at V and 5 bases at J; junction bases unmatched: 6. The CDR3, as DNA: TGTGCCAGCAGCCGGTCGACAGGGGAGTATGGCTACACCTTC. Translation gives CASSRSTGEYGYTF.

This clone was detected a few times. The V call is TRBV18, the J call TRBJ1-2; 12 nucleotides match TRBD1. The CDR3 has 17 amino acids. Germline V lookup: CDR1 KGHSH, CDR2 LQKENI. The ends lost 5 bases at V and 9 bases at J; junction bases unmatched: 16. CDR3 amino acids: CASSSGPPGQGALSYTF. In nucleotides, the CDR3 is TGTGCCAGCTCATCCGGTCCCCCGGGACAGGGGGCGCTTAGCTACACCTTC.

The V and J genes are TRBV6-5 and TRBJ1-1, with TRBD1 identical over 7 bases. J lost 4 bases, V lost 6 bases, and 8 bases had no gene match. CDR3 length equals 14 residues. CDR1 is MNHEY, CDR2 SVGAGI, per germline. CDR3: CASRRQGEGTEAFF. CDR3 bases: TGTGCCAGCAGACGACAGGGTGAGGGCACTGAAGCTTTCTTT.

The CDR3 spells CATSDSGGETQYF. CDR3 nucleotides: TGTGCCACCAGTGATTCAGGGGGAGAGACCCAGTACTTC. The genes are TRBV24-1 and TRBJ2-5; 7 bases map to TRBD1. Germline V CDR1 and CDR2: KGHDR, SFDVKD. The CDR3 sequence is 13 residues long. The V segment lost 2 bases and the J segment 4 bases; nucleotides outside the gene matches: 0.

The chain employs TRBV7-2 and TRBJ1-6, with D maybe TRBD1 (6 bases). The CDR3 has 14 residues. Germline V gene data show CDR1 as SGHTA and CDR2 as FQGNSA. Deletions cut 6 bases from V and 7 bases from J, with 13 bases between. The CDR3 region is CASRLTGSNSPLHF. In nucleotides, the CDR3 is TGTGCCAGCAGACTGACAGGATCCAATTCACCCCTCCACTTT.

The chain employs TRBV5-1 and TRBJ2-1; D is perhaps TRBD1 (6 bases). The length of the CDR3 is 15 residues. V lost 1 base to trimming and J lost 6 bases, with 14 bases between them. The germline CDR1 and CDR2 sequences are SGHRS and YFSETQ. DNA of the CDR3: TGCGCCAGCAGCTTGCTGAACAGGGTGGGCAATGAGCAGTTCTTC. Protein product: CASSLLNRVGNEQFF.

CDR3: CASSPQGFGADTQYF. CDR3 coding DNA: TGCGCCAGCAGCCCTCAGGGTTTCGGCGCAGATACGCAGTATTTT. The genes are TRBV5-1 and TRBJ2-3; TRBD1 is a possible D gene (5 bases). V lost 4 bases to trimming and J lost 4 bases, with 16 bases between them. The CDR3 spans 15 residues. Germline V gene sequence: CDR1 SGHRS, CDR2 YFSETQ.